The next 31 T cell receptor beta chains were all read from a single sample in a study of blood T cell repertoires in COVID-19. Generated by immunoSEQ multiplex PCR, the TCRdb table keeps only in-frame clones and is missing some. The profile shows about 130,000 clones, around 87% of them singletons. Sequenced input: peripheral blood. The receptors originated from a woman aged 55-69 years with acute or convalescent COVID-19.

Notes on this clone: The same CDR3 can be traced to other DNA sequences in this sample. The chain links TRBV29-1 to TRBJ2-1, with 14 positions matching TRBD2. The CDR3 totals 15 residues. After removal of 7 bases from V and 0 bases from J, the junction contained 2 bases not matched to a gene. CDR1 is SQVTM and CDR2 is ANQGSEA in the germline V gene. The CDR3 sequence is CSGGLAGGSYNEQFF. In DNA, the CDR3 is TGCAGCGGAGGACTAGCGGGAGGCTCCTACAATGAGCAGTTCTTC.

The V call is TRBV9, the J call TRBJ2-1; D not resolved. CDR3 length: 15 residues. Germline loops: CDR1 SGDLS, CDR2 YYNGEE. The V end lost 1 base, the J end lost 0 bases, and 8 bases lay between the germline ends. The CDR3 protein is CASSVSASSYNEQFF. As DNA, the CDR3 is TGTGCCAGCAGCGTAAGCGCCAGCTCCTACAATGAGCAGTTCTTC.

This chain connects TRBV6-5 to TRBJ2-5; a weak D match, TRBD2 (6 bases). There are 16 residues in the CDR3. The V and J ends lost 0 bases and 1 base respectively, with 12 bases between them. Germline V gene sequence: CDR1 MNHEY, CDR2 SVGAGI. CDR3 bases: TGTGCCAGCAGTTACTCGCGGGGATTGTCCCAAGAGACCCAGTACTTC. Residues: CASSYSRGLSQETQYF.

This clone was found once. The rearrangement joins TRBV7-6 to TRBJ2-1, with D possibly TRBD2 on 5 matching bases. Looked up from germline, CDR1 is SGHVS and CDR2 is FNYEAQ. The CDR3 extends over 16 amino acids. Trimming left V 6 bases short and J 0 bases short, with 15 bases between. CDR3 protein: CASSPTTGSSYNEQFF. The CDR3 bases are TGTGCCAGCAGTCCTACCACGGGGAGCTCCTACAATGAGCAGTTCTTC.

The chain combines TRBV5-5 with TRBJ2-5, with 7 bases that match TRBD1. CDR3 size: 16 residues. Germline CDR1 SGHKS, CDR2 YYEKEE (reference sequence). V was clipped by 4 bases and J by 2 bases; unmatched bases: 11. For the CDR3, the DNA is TGTGCCAGCAGCCCCTGGTTAGCAGGGGGTCAAGAGACCCAGTACTTC. Translated, it gives CASSPWLAGGQETQYF.

V and J are TRBV9 and TRBJ2-2, with 7 bases that match TRBD2. The germline CDR1 and CDR2 sequences are SGDLS and YYNGEE. CDR3 length: 13 residues. Trimming at V came to 4 bases and at J to 5 bases, leaving 2 bases not matched to a gene. The CDR3 sequence: CASSNGGTGELFF. The DNA for the CDR3 is TGTGCCAGCAGCAACGGGGGGACCGGGGAGCTGTTTTTT.

The chain links TRBV30 to TRBJ2-3; TRBD2 matches 8 bases. CDR1 is GTSNPN and CDR2 is SVGIG in the germline V gene (reference sequence). Trimming took 1 base from V and 4 from J; bases not matched to a gene: 1. The CDR3 sequence is 13 residues long. Here the CDR3 DNA reads TGTGCCTGGAGTGCGGGAGGGCCAGATACGCAGTATTTT. It specifies CAWSAGGPDTQYF.

A single count supports this clone. The chain joins TRBV19 to TRBJ1-2; D is unclear. Deletions cut 5 bases from V and 8 bases from J, with 18 bases between. The CDR3 contains 14 residues. Germline V gives CDR1 LNHDA, CDR2 SQIVND (reference sequence). Here the CDR3 reads CASSPFSGVGGYTF. DNA of the CDR3: TGTGCCAGTAGTCCCTTCAGCGGAGTAGGCGGCTACACCTTC.

The rearrangement uses TRBV4-1 and TRBJ2-1; 12 positions match TRBD2. V was pared by 4 bases and J by 4 bases, with 5 bases of the junction left unmatched. The CDR3 extends over 16 amino acids. The germline CDR1 and CDR2 sequences are MGHRA and YSYEKL. CDR3 amino acids: CASSRLGLAGYNEQFF. The CDR3 DNA reads as TGCGCCAGCAGCCGTTTAGGACTAGCGGGGTACAATGAGCAGTTCTTC.

In this sample, this clone turned up once. This chain uses TRBV19 with TRBJ2-1; D gene uncertain. This CDR3 is 15 amino acids long. The V and J ends lost 2 bases and 8 bases respectively, with 16 bases between them. Germline V CDR1 and CDR2: LNHDA, SQIVND (reference sequence). Here the CDR3 DNA reads TGTGCCAGTAGTATAATGCTAGGCGGTATCCATGAGCAGTTCTTC. Protein sequence: CASSIMLGGIHEQFF.

The chain employs TRBV10-2 and TRBJ2-3; D might be TRBD2 (5 bases). Germline CDR1 WSHSY, CDR2 SAAADI. This CDR3 comprises 13 residues. Trimming removed 5 bases from V and 6 bases from J, with 12 bases in between. This CDR3 reads CASSSVRADTQYF. DNA of the CDR3: TGCGCCAGCAGTTCTGTGAGGGCGGATACGCAGTATTTT.

The gene calls are TRBV5-1 and TRBJ1-2; 9 positions match TRBD1. V lost 4 bases to trimming and J lost 7 bases; unmatched junction nucleotides: 5. The CDR3 has 13 amino acids. Germline V gene data show CDR1 as SGHRS and CDR2 as YFSETQ. The CDR3 loop is CASSNRDRAGYTF. CDR3 DNA: TGCGCCAGCAGCAACCGGGACAGGGCTGGCTACACCTTC.

The chain carries TRBV27 and TRBJ2-3, with 7 bases fitting TRBD2. J lost 2 bases, V lost 8 bases, and 7 bases had no gene match. The germline CDR1 and CDR2 sequences are MNHEY and SMNVEV (reference sequence). The CDR3 has 14 amino acids. CDR3 nucleotides: TGTGCCAGCTCGACTAGCAGGCTCACAGATACGCAGTATTTT. It codes for CASSTSRLTDTQYF.

V and J are TRBV6-1 and TRBJ2-7; 9 nucleotides align to TRBD2. Unmatched junction bases numbered 7, after V lost 4 bases and J lost 0 bases. The CDR3 totals 16 residues. Germline CDR1 reads MNHNS; CDR2 reads SASEGT. The CDR3 region has the DNA TGTGCCAGCAGTGGGCGGGAGGGGGGAAGCTCCTACGAGCAGTACGTC. It translates to CASSGREGGSSYEQYV.

The count of this clone is one. V usage is TRBV7-9 and J usage is TRBJ1-2; 9 bases match TRBD1. The germline V gene has CDR1 SEHNR and CDR2 FQNEAQ (reference sequence). The CDR3 consists of 14 residues. V shed 6 bases and J 4 bases; nucleotides not matched to a gene: 6. The CDR3 sequence: CASSPTGGSYGYTF. DNA for the CDR3: TGTGCCAGCAGTCCAACAGGGGGCAGCTATGGCTACACCTTC.

This clone was seen once. The rearrangement uses TRBV18 and TRBJ1-1; no definite D call. Germline V CDR1 and CDR2: KGHSH, LQKENI. Trimming pared 0 bases from V and 3 bases from J, leaving 14 bases between. The CDR3 totals 16 residues. CDR3 sequence: CASSPPSERVYTEAFF. Written as DNA, the CDR3 is TGTGCCAGCTCACCACCCAGCGAACGAGTGTACACTGAAGCTTTCTTT.

The chain recombines TRBV6-4 with TRBJ2-3; TRBD2 aligns across 7 bases. The CDR3 extends over 15 amino acids. Looked up from germline, CDR1 is MRHNA and CDR2 is SNTAGT. J gave up 2 bases and V 3 bases, and 5 bases lay outside the gene matches. In DNA form, the CDR3 reads TGTGCCAGCAGTGAAAGCGGGGCCTCCACAGATACGCAGTATTTT. The encoded protein is CASSESGASTDTQYF.

The chain links TRBV4-1 to TRBJ1-2, with TRBD1 identical over 10 bases. The J segment lost 0 bases and the V segment lost 5 bases, leaving 9 bases of the junction unmatched. CDR3 length: 17 residues. Germline CDR1 is MGHRA and CDR2 is YSYEKL. The CDR3 bases are TGCGCCAGCAGCAGCGGCGGGACAGGGGCAGCTAACTATGGCTACACCTTC. It encodes CASSSGGTGAANYGYTF.

The chain is built from TRBV11-2 and TRBJ2-5; 12 bases line up with TRBD2. The CDR3 is made up of 17 amino acids. Germline CDR1 and CDR2: SGHAT and FQNNGV. Trimming at V came to 5 bases and at J to 5 bases, leaving 12 bases not matched to a gene. The CDR3 reads CASSRGSASGRGETQYF. The CDR3 nucleotides read TGTGCCAGCAGCCGTGGGAGCGCTAGCGGGAGGGGGGAGACCCAGTACTTC.

The chain uses TRBV2 and TRBJ2-7; TRBD2 might be the D (5 bases). CDR3 length: 14 amino acids. Per the germline V gene, CDR1 is SNHLY and CDR2 is FYNNEI. Deletions cut 1 base from V and 6 bases from J, with 13 bases between. The CDR3 DNA sequence: TGTGCCAGCAGTGAAGAGAGGGCTGGTGGCGAGCAGTACTTC. It encodes CASSEERAGGEQYF.

About this clone: One end of the junction varies from germline; a read error may be responsible. The chain couples TRBV7-7 to TRBJ2-3, with 9 nucleotides matching TRBD2. The CDR3 loop spans 16 amino acids. The germline CDR1 and CDR2 sequences are SSHAT and FNYEAQ (reference sequence). Here the CDR3 reads CASSSSTSGGADTQYF. The CDR3 bases are TGTGCTAGCAGCTCCTCGACTAGCGGAGGCGCAGATACGCAGTATTTT.

The rearrangement joins TRBV29-1 to TRBJ1-1, with 10 bases fitting TRBD1. The CDR3 is made up of 13 amino acids. Germline trimming cut 7 bases from V and 6 bases from J; bases unmatched to any gene: 8. CDR1 and CDR2 from the germline V gene are SQVTM and ANQGSEA. The CDR3 region is CSAWTGGDPEAFF. Here the CDR3 DNA reads TGCAGCGCCTGGACAGGGGGAGACCCTGAAGCTTTCTTT.

The V and J genes are TRBV5-1 and TRBJ2-1; 7 bases line up with TRBD2. Germline CDR1 and CDR2: SGHRS and YFSETQ. CDR3 length: 15 amino acids. V trimming: 2 bases; J trimming: 4 bases; junction bases outside the gene matches: 6. CDR3 coding DNA: TGCGCCAGCAGCTTACTTTCGGGAGGATACAATGAGCAGTTCTTC. It codes for CASSLLSGGYNEQFF.

V usage is TRBV6-6 and J usage is TRBJ2-7, with TRBD2 matching over 14 bases. Germline CDR1 MNHNY, CDR2 SVGAGI (reference sequence). The J segment lost 1 base and the V segment lost 5 bases, leaving 13 bases of the junction unmatched. The CDR3 has 19 residues. The CDR3 protein is CASSPGLAGATEGSYEQYV. The CDR3 region has the DNA TGTGCCAGCAGTCCGGGACTAGCGGGAGCCACCGAGGGATCCTACGAGCAGTACGTC.

The gene calls are TRBV2 and TRBJ1-6, with D uncertain. Trimming pared 2 bases from V and 9 bases from J, leaving 5 bases between. Germline V lookup: CDR1 SNHLY, CDR2 FYNNEI. The CDR3 loop spans 12 amino acids. In DNA, the CDR3 is TGTGCCAGCAGTGAATCTGTTTCACCCCTCCACTTT. Residues: CASSESVSPLHF.

The chain joins TRBV11-3 to TRBJ2-6; the match to TRBD2 covers 9 bases. Germline assignment: CDR1 SGHNT and CDR2 YENEEA. Trimming removed 5 bases from V and 1 base from J; junction bases left unmatched: 15. The CDR3 is 20 amino acids. CDR3 bases: TGTGCCAGCAGCCCCCAAGAGGTAGCGGGAGTCGAATCTGGGGCCAACGTCCTGACTTTC. It yields the protein CASSPQEVAGVESGANVLTF.

This rearrangement joins TRBV7-8 to TRBJ2-5; 10 nucleotides agree with TRBD1. CDR1 is SGHVS, CDR2 FQNEAQ, per germline. V lost 4 bases to trimming and J lost 5 bases; unmatched junction nucleotides: 4. The CDR3 spans 14 residues. CDR3 coding DNA: TGTGCCAGCAGCTGGGACAGGGGAAGGGAGACCCAGTACTTC. Protein: CASSWDRGRETQYF.

This clone was detected once. V is TRBV14 and J is TRBJ1-2, with 7 bases that match TRBD1. Germline V gene data show CDR1 as SGHDN and CDR2 as FVKESK. The CDR3 totals 13 residues. The junction had 7 bases not matched to a gene; V was cut back by 6 bases and J by 6 bases. CDR3 region: CASSPTGRNGYTF. The CDR3 region has the DNA TGTGCCAGCAGTCCGACAGGGAGGAATGGCTACACCTTC.

The chain uses TRBV6-5 and TRBJ1-2, with D perhaps TRBD1 (6 bases). CDR3 length: 16 residues. The germline V gene encodes CDR1 MNHEY and CDR2 SVGAGI. The ends were cut back, 0 bases at V and 5 bases at J, with 16 bases in the middle. In DNA form, the CDR3 reads TGTGCCAGCAGTTACTCACCACAGGGTTCGGTTTATGGCTACACCTTC. It codes for CASSYSPQGSVYGYTF.

V usage is TRBV7-9 and J usage is TRBJ2-2; D is unresolved. The CDR3 contains 15 residues. Germline CDR1 reads SEHNR; CDR2 reads FQNEAQ (reference sequence). The V gene lost 2 bases and the J gene lost 6 bases, with 13 bases spanning the gap. The CDR3 DNA is TGTGCCAGCAGCTTATCTTTCCCTGCAGCCGGGGAGCTGTTTTTT. Encoded protein: CASSLSFPAAGELFF.

In regard to this clone: Other DNA sequences from this sample encode an identical CDR3 as well. The V and J genes are TRBV6-6 and TRBJ1-3; D perhaps matches TRBD1 (5 bases). Germline V lookup: CDR1 MNHNY, CDR2 SVGAGI (reference sequence). The CDR3 loop spans 13 amino acids. The V gene lost 5 bases and the J gene lost 1 base, with 6 bases spanning the gap. DNA of the CDR3: TGTGCCAGCAGTAGGGGATCTGGAAACACCATATATTTT. Translated, it gives CASSRGSGNTIYF.